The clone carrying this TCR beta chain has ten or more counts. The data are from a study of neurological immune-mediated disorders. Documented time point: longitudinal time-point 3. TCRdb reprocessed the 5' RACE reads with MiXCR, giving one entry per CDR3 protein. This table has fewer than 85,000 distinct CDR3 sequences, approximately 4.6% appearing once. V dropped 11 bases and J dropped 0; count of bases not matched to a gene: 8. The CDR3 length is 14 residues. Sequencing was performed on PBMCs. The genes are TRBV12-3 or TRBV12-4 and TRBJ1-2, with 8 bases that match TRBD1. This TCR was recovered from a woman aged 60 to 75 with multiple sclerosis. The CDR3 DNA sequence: TGTGCCTGTCTTAGGGACAGGTCTAACTATGGCTACACCTTC. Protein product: CACLRDRSNYGYTF.